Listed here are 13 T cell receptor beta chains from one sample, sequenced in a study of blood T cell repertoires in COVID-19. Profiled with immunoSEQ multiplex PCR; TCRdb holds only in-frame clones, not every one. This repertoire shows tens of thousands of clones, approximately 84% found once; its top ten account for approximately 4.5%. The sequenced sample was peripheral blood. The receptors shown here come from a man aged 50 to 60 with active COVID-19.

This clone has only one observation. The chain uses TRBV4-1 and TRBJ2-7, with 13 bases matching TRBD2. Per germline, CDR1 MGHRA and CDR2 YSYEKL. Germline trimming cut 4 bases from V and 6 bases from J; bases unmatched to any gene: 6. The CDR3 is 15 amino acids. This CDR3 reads CASSPSRTSGGEQYF. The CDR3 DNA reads TGCGCCAGCAGCCCCTCCCGGACTAGCGGGGGCGAGCAGTACTTC.

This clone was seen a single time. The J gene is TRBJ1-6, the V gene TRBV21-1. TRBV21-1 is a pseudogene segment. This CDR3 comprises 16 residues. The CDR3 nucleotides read TGTGCCAGCCAAAACCCGGGGAGCTCCTATAATTCACCCCTCCACTTT. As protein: CASQNPGSSYNSPLHF.

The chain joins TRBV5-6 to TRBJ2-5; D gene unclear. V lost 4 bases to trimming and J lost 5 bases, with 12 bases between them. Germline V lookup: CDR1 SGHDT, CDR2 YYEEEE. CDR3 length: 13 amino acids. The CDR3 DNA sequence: TGTGCCAGCAGCCCCTTCCCGCAGGAGACCCAGTACTTC. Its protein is CASSPFPQETQYF. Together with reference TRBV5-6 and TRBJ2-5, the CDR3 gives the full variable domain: DAGVTQSPTHLIKTRGQQVTLRCSPKSGHDTVSWYQQALGQGPQFIFQYYEEEERQRGNFPDRFSGHQFPNYSSELNVNALLLGDSALYLCASSPFPQETQYFGPGTRLLVL.

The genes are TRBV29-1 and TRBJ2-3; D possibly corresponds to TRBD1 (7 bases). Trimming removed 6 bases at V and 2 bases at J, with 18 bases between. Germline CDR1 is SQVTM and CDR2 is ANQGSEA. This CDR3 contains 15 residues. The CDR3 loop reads CSVIPQGGHTDTQYF. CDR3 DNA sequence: TGCAGCGTCATACCCCAGGGGGGCCACACAGATACGCAGTATTTT.

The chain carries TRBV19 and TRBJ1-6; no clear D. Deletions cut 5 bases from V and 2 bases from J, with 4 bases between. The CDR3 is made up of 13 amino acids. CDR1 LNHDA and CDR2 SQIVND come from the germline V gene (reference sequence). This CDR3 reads CASSVTYNSPLHF. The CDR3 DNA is TGTGCCAGTAGTGTCACCTATAATTCACCCCTCCACTTT.

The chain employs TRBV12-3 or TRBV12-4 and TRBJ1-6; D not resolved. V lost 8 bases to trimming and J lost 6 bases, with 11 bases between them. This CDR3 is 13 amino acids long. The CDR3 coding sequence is TGTGCCAGCTCGGAGGTTTTTAATTCACCCCTCCACTTT. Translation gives CASSEVFNSPLHF.

CDR3 DNA: TGTGCCAGCGACGACAGGGCGGACACTGAAGCTTTCTTT. It translates to CASDDRADTEAFF. The chain employs TRBV2 and TRBJ1-1; 7 nucleotides agree with TRBD1. Trimming took 8 bases from V and 3 from J; bases not matched to a gene: 6. This CDR3 is built from 13 residues. The germline gives CDR1 SNHLY, CDR2 FYNNEI.

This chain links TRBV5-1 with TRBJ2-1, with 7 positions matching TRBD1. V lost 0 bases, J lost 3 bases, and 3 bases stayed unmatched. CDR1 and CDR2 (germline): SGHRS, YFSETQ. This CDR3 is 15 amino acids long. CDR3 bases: TGCGCCAGCAGCTTGGGACAGGGAGACTACAATGAGCAGTTCTTC. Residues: CASSLGQGDYNEQFF.

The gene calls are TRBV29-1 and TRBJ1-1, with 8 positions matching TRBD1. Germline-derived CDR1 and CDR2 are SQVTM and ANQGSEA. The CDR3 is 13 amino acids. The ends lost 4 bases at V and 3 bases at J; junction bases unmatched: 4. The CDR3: CSVGQGRDTEAFF. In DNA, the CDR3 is TGCAGCGTTGGACAGGGGAGGGACACTGAAGCTTTCTTT.

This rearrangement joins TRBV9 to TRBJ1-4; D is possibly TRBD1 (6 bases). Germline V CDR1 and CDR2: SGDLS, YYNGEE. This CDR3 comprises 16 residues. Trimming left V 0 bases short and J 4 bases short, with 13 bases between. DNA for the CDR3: TGTGCCAGCAGCGTAGGGGGGGGACACCTTAATGAAAAACTGTTTTTT. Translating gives CASSVGGGHLNEKLFF.

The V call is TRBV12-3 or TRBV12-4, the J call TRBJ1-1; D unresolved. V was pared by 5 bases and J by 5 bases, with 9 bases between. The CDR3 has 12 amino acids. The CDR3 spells CASSRPGTEAFF. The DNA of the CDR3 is TGTGCCAGCAGTCGCCCCGGGACTGAAGCTTTCTTT.

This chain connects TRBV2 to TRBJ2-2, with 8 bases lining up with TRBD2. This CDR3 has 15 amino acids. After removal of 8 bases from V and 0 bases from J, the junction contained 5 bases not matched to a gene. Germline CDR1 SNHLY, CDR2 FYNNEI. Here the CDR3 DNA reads TGTGCCAGCTCTCCGGGACTAGCGAACACCGGGGAGCTGTTTTTT. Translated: CASSPGLANTGELFF.

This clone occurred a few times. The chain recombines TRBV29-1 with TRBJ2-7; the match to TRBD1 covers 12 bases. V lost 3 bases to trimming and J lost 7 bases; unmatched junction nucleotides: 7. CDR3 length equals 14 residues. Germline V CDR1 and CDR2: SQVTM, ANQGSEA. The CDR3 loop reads CSVESGTGGGEQYF. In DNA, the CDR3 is TGCAGCGTTGAGTCCGGGACAGGGGGCGGGGAGCAGTACTTC.